What follows describes a single T cell receptor beta chain. The antigen remains undetermined. The V gene's germline CDR1 is LNHDA and CDR2 SQIVND (reference sequence). V lost 4 bases and J 6 bases, leaving 9 bases between the germline ends. The CDR3 runs 13 residues. This sample stems from a study of CD8 T cell repertoires and HIV-1 epitope variants. Study at large: T cells were stimulated with Twenty-five Gag and Nef peptides separately. The baseline condition was 1M T cells left uncultured. Whole-study findings and limits: No clonotypes responded to the TAALDMSHF plasma variant; a few recognized KF9, one HW9.

Measured with immunoSEQ multiplex PCR; TCRdb has only the in-frame clones, and not every one. The table shows about 5,800 clones, with under 75% occurring only once. The sequence was collected from a male donor with HIV. The chain carries TRBV19 and TRBJ2-2; possibly TRBD2 for D (5 bases). Sequenced material: cultured CD8+ T cells derived from PBMCs. This chain's CDR3 is CASSTPGAGELFF. In DNA form, the CDR3 reads TGTGCCAGTAGTACCCCCGGGGCCGGGGAGCTGTTTTTT.